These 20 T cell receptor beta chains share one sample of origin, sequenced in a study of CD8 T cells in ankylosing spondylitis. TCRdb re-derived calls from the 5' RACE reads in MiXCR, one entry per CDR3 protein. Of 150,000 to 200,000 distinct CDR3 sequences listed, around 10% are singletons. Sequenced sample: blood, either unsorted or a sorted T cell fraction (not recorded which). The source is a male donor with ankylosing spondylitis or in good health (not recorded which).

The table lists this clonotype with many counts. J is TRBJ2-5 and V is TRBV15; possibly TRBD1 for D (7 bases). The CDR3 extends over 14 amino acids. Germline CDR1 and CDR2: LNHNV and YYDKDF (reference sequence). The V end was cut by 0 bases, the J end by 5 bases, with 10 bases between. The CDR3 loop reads CATSRDPGGETQYF. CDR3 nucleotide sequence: TGTGCCACCAGCAGAGATCCAGGGGGGGAGACCCAGTACTTC.

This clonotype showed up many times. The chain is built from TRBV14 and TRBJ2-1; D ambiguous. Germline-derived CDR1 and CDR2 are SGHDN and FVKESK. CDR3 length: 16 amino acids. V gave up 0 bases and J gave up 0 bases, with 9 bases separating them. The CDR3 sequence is CASSQDRVSSYNEQFF. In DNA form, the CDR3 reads TGTGCCAGCAGCCAAGACCGGGTAAGCTCCTACAATGAGCAGTTCTTC.

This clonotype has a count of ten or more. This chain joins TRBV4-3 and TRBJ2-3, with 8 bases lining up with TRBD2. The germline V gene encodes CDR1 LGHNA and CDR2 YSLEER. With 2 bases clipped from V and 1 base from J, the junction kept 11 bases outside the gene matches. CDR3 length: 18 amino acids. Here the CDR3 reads CASSQRPAAGGGTDTQYF. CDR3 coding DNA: TGCGCCAGCAGCCAAAGGCCCGCGGCGGGGGGAGGCACAGATACGCAGTATTTT.

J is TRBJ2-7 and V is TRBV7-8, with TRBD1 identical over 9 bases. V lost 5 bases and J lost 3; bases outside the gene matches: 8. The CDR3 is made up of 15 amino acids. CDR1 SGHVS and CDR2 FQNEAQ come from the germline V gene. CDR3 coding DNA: TGTGCCAGCAGCAACCGGGACAGGGCCGACTACGAGCAGTACTTC. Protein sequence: CASSNRDRADYEQYF.

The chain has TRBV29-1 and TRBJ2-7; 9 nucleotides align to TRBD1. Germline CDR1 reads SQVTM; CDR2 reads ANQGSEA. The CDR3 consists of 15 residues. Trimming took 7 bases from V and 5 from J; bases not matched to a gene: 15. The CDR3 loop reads CSAVWADRGGHEQYF. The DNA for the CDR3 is TGCAGCGCCGTCTGGGCGGACAGGGGTGGACACGAGCAGTACTTC.

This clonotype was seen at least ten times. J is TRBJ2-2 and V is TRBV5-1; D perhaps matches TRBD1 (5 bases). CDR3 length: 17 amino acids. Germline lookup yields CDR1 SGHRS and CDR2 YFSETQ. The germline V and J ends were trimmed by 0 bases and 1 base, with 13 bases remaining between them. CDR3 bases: TGCGCCAGCAGCTTGGCCGCGGCAGGGCTGAACACCGGGGAGCTGTTTTTT. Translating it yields CASSLAAAGLNTGELFF.

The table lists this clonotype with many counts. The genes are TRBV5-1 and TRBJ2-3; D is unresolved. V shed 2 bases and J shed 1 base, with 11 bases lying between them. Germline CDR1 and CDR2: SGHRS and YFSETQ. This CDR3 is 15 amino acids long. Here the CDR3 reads CASSLTTPRTDTQYF. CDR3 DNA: TGCGCCAGCAGCTTAACTACCCCGCGCACAGATACGCAGTATTTT.

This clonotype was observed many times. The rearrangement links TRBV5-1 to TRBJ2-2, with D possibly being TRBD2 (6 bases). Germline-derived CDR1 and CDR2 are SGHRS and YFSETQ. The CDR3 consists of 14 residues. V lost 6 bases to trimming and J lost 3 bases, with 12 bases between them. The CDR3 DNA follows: TGCGCCAGCACGGGACTCAGCTACACCGGGGAGCTGTTTTTT. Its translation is CASTGLSYTGELFF.

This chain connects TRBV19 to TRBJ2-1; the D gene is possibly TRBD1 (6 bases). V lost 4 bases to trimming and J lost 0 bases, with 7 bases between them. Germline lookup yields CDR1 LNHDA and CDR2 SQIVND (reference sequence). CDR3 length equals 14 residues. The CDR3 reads CASSKDSSYNEQFF. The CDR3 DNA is TGTGCCAGTAGTAAGGACAGCTCCTACAATGAGCAGTTCTTC. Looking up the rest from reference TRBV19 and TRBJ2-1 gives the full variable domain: DGGITQSPKYLFRKEGQNVTLSCEQNLNHDAMYWYRQDPGQGLRLIYYSQIVNDFQKGDIAEGYSVSREKKESFPLTVTSAQKNPTAFYLCASSKDSSYNEQFFGPGTRLTVL.

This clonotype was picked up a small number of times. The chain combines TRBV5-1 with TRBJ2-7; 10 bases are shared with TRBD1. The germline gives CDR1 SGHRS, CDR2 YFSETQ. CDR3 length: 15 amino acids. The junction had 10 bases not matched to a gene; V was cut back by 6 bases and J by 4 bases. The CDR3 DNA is TGCGCCAGCAAGTTCCAGACAGGGGGCACTTACGAGCAGTACTTC. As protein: CASKFQTGGTYEQYF.

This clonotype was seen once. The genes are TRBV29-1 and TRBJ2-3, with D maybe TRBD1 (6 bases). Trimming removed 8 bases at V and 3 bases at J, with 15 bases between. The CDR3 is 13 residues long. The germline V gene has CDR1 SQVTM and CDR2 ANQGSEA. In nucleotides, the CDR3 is TGCAGCCTGGGGGACACGTTAACAGATACGCAGTATTTT. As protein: CSLGDTLTDTQYF.

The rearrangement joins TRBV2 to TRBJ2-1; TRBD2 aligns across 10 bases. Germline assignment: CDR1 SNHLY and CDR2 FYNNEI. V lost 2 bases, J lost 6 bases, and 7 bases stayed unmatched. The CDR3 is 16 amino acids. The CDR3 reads CASSEISLAGANEQFF. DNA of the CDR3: TGTGCCAGCAGTGAAATCAGTCTAGCGGGAGCCAATGAGCAGTTCTTC.

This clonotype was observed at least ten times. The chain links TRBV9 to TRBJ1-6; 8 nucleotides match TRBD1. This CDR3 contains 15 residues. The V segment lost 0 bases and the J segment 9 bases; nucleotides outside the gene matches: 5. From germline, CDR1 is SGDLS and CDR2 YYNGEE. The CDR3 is CASSVGTGTGSPLHF. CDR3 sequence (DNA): TGTGCCAGCAGCGTAGGGACAGGGACAGGTTCACCCCTCCACTTT. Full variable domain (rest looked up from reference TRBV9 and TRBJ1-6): DSGVTQTPKHLITATGQRVTLRCSPRSGDLSVYWYQQSLDQGLQFLIQYYNGEERAKGNILERFSAQQFPDLHSELNLSSLELGDSALYFCASSVGTGTGSPLHFGNGTRLTVT.

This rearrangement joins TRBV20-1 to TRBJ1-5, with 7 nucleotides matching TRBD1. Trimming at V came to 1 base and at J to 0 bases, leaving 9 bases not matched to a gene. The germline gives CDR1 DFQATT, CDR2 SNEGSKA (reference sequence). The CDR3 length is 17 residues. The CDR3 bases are TGCAGTGCTAGAGCTGATCGAGGGGGCCCTAGCAATCAGCCCCAGCATTTT. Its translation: CSARADRGGPSNQPQHF.

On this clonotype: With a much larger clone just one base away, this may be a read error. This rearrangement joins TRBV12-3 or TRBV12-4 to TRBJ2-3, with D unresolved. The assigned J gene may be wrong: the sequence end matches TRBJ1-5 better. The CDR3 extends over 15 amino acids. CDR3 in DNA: TGTGCCAGCAGCAAACTAGCGCCTAGCACAGATACGCAGCATTTT. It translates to CASSKLAPSTDTQHF.

DNA for the CDR3: TGCGCCAGCAGCTTGGACCCCACCACAGATACGCAGTATTTT. This sequence encodes CASSLDPTTDTQYF. The rearrangement uses TRBV5-1 and TRBJ2-3; D is ambiguous. V shed 0 bases and J shed 2 bases, with 7 bases lying between them. Germline V gives CDR1 SGHRS, CDR2 YFSETQ. This CDR3 comprises 14 residues.

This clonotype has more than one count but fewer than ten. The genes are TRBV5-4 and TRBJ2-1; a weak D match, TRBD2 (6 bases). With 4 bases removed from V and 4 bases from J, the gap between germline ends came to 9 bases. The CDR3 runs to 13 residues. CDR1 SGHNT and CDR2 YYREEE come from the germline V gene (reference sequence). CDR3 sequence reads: CASSQGLYNEQFF. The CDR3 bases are TGTGCCAGCAGCCAGGGACTTTACAATGAGCAGTTCTTC.

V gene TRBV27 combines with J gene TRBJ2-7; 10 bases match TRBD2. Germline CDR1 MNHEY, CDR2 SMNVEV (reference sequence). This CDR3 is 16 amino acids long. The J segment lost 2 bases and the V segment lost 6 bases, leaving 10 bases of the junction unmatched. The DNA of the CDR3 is TGTGCCAGCAGACTAGCGGGGCTTGCAAGCCCCTACGAGCAGTACTTC. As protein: CASRLAGLASPYEQYF.

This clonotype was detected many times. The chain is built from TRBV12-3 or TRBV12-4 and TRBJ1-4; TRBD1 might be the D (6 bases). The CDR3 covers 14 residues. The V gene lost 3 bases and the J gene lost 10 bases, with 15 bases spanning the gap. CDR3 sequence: CASSLGQGLTKLFF. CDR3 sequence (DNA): TGTGCCAGCAGTTTGGGGCAGGGGTTAACAAAACTGTTTTTT.

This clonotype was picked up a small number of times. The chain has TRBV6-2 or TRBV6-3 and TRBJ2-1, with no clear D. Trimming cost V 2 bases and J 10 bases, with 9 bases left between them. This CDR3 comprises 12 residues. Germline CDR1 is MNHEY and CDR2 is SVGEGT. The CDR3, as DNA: TGTGCCAGCAGTTACGATGGTTACGAGCAGTTCTTC. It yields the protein CASSYDGYEQFF.